This TCR beta chain was sequenced in a study of cytomegalovirus exposure and HLA in healthy donors. General study results and limits: The study designated 150 or so TCR beta chains cytomegalovirus-associated. In vitro data verified three CMV-associated chains as specific for CMV antigens.

Notes on this clone: As yet, its antigen is unknown.

There are 15 residues in the CDR3. Per germline, CDR1 MDHEN and CDR2 SYDVKM. The J segment lost 6 bases and the V segment lost 2 bases, leaving 9 bases of the junction unmatched. Profiled with immunoSEQ multiplex PCR; TCRdb holds only in-frame clones, not every one. Among tens of thousands of clones listed, approximately 96% were seen once. The source material was PBMCs. The clonotype comes from a man younger than 35 in good health and CMV-seronegative. The chain joins TRBV28 to TRBJ2-7; TRBD1 agrees at 8 bases. The CDR3 sequence: CASSLTAQGASEQYF. In DNA, the CDR3 is TGTGCCAGCAGTTTAACCGCCCAGGGGGCGAGCGAGCAGTACTTC.